This T cell receptor beta chain was found in a study of cytomegalovirus exposure and HLA in healthy donors. For this clone: Its antigen is unidentified.

Trimming cost V 5 bases and J 4 bases, with 16 bases left between them. CDR3 length equals 15 residues. The V gene's germline CDR1 is LNHDA and CDR2 SQIVND (reference sequence). Study findings and constraints: According to reports, the classifier identified cytomegalovirus status with high specificity and sensitivity.

13 Jbeta primers and 60 Vbeta primers were used for the PCR. This table comes from immunoSEQ multiplex PCR, and its TCRdb copy is limited to in-frame clones, with some not included. The table records about 78,000 clones, approximately 70% of them present only once. The TCR was taken from a middle-aged woman in good health and CMV-seropositive. The chain combines TRBV19 with TRBJ2-3; TRBD2 is a possible D gene (7 bases). The sequenced sample was PBMCs. The CDR3, as DNA: TGTGCCAGTAGTCCCGCTGGGGGGGGCCCAGATACGCAGTATTTT. Amino acids: CASSPAGGGPDTQYF.